The 23 T cell receptor beta chains reported below all come from one sample, sequenced in a study of control samples from healthy donors and cancer patients. TCRdb's table, derived via immunoSEQ multiplex PCR, lists solely in-frame clones and lacks some. The sample has about 160,000 clones; approximately 94% are singletons. Material: PBMCs. These receptors were taken from a man in his 60s with colorectal cancer.

Comment on this clone: At one end, the junction sequence differs from germline, possibly due to a read error. The chain couples TRBV6-6 to TRBJ1-4; TRBD1 might be the D (6 bases). CDR3 length: 13 residues. CDR1 and CDR2 (germline): MNHNY, SVGAGI (reference sequence). CDR3 in amino acids: CASSPGGLWDTLF. The CDR3 DNA sequence: TGTGCCAGCAGCCCAGGTGGACTTTGGGACACCCTTTTT.

The chain recombines TRBV7-2 with TRBJ1-1; D is ambiguous. The CDR3 spans 13 residues. Germline loops: CDR1 SGHTA, CDR2 FQGNSA. V lost 6 bases to trimming and J lost 2 bases, with 10 bases between them. DNA for the CDR3: TGTGCCAGCAGAGCCACAGTAAACACTGAAGCTTTCTTT. This encodes CASRATVNTEAFF.

The chain joins TRBV6-2 or TRBV6-3 to TRBJ1-5; D is uncertain. Trimming cost V 0 bases and J 2 bases, with 23 bases left between them. The CDR3 length is 20 residues. Per germline, CDR1 MNHEY and CDR2 SVGEGT. The CDR3 spells CASSYSPLSDGVEGNQPQHF. CDR3 sequence (DNA): TGTGCCAGCAGTTACTCGCCTTTATCGGACGGGGTAGAAGGCAATCAGCCCCAGCATTTT.

The V call is TRBV28, the J call TRBJ2-3; D is undetermined. Germline V gene data show CDR1 as MDHEN and CDR2 as SYDVKM. The V end was cut by 2 bases, the J end by 4 bases, with 7 bases between. CDR3 length: 13 amino acids. In nucleotides, the CDR3 is TGTGCCAGCAGTTTAGGCCCCCCAGATACGCAGTATTTT. Its translation: CASSLGPPDTQYF.

V is TRBV9 and J is TRBJ2-3, with no clear D. CDR1 and CDR2 from the germline V gene are SGDLS and YYNGEE. The CDR3 extends over 12 amino acids. V was shortened by 4 bases and J by 6 bases, with 9 bases between the two germline ends. The CDR3 protein is CASSPRYDTQYF. DNA of the CDR3: TGTGCCAGCAGCCCTCGCTACGATACGCAGTATTTT.

The table lists this clone with a count of one. The chain combines TRBV11-3 with TRBJ1-1, with 9 nucleotides matching TRBD1. This CDR3 has 15 amino acids. J lost 5 bases, V lost 5 bases, and 9 bases had no gene match. CDR1 is SGHNT and CDR2 is YENEEA in the germline V gene. CDR3 in amino acids: CASSPGTGLGTEAFF. The DNA of the CDR3 is TGTGCCAGCAGCCCCGGGACAGGGTTGGGGACTGAAGCTTTCTTT.

This clone has just one count. The chain couples TRBV12-1 to TRBJ1-1; the D call TRBD1 from the table was never checked on the DNA. TRBV12-1 is reported as a pseudogene. This CDR3 is built from 17 residues. This CDR3 reads CASSPPSLDRLNTEAFF. CDR3 DNA: TGTGCCAGCAGCCCACCATCCCTAGACAGGCTGAACACTGAAGCTTTCTTT.

The chain links TRBV24-1 to TRBJ2-5, with 15 nucleotides matching TRBD2. This CDR3 has 17 residues. Per the germline V gene, CDR1 is KGHDR and CDR2 is SFDVKD. Germline trimming cut 4 bases from V and 5 bases from J; bases unmatched to any gene: 7. CDR3 sequence: CATSDYGLAGGMETQYF. The CDR3 DNA sequence: TGTGCCACCAGTGACTACGGACTAGCGGGGGGGATGGAGACCCAGTACTTC.

This chain's CDR3 is CASSELGGGDGYTF. The DNA of the CDR3 is TGTGCCAGCAGTGAATTAGGGGGGGGCGATGGCTACACCTTC. The chain uses TRBV25-1 and TRBJ1-2; weak D call: TRBD1 (6 bases). Germline CDR1 reads MGHDK; CDR2 reads SYGVNS. Trimming shortened V by 1 base and J by 6 bases, and 12 bases separated the two germline ends. The CDR3 covers 14 residues.

This clone was seen just once. This rearrangement joins TRBV4-2 to TRBJ1-1; D gene uncertain. The CDR3 has 14 residues. Germline V gene data show CDR1 as LGHNA and CDR2 as YNFKEQ. Trimming stripped 5 bases from V and 2 bases from J, with 12 bases between. The CDR3 loop is CASSSRTLNTEAFF. CDR3 coding DNA: TGTGCCAGCAGCTCCCGGACCCTTAACACTGAAGCTTTCTTT.

The V call is TRBV3-1 (or the pseudogene TRBV3-2), the J call TRBJ1-4; 8 positions match TRBD1. The CDR3 spans 17 residues. Germline CDR1 reads LGHDT; CDR2 reads YNNKEL (reference sequence). The trim removed 4 bases at V and 8 bases at J, leaving 15 bases unmatched. Written as DNA, the CDR3 is TGTGCCAGCAGCCTTCCTGGGACAGGCGGCTCTAGGGAAAAACTGTTTTTT. As protein: CASSLPGTGGSREKLFF.

This chain uses TRBV5-1 with TRBJ1-1; TRBD1 might be the D (6 bases). The germline V gene has CDR1 SGHRS and CDR2 YFSETQ. The CDR3 contains 13 residues. Trimming cost V 4 bases and J 4 bases, with 11 bases left between them. In nucleotides, the CDR3 is TGCGCCAGCAGCGCAGGGGTAGGCACTGAAGCTTTCTTT. Amino acid sequence: CASSAGVGTEAFF.

This rearrangement joins TRBV19 to TRBJ2-3; D could derive from TRBD1 or TRBD2 (7 bases each). Germline V CDR1 and CDR2: LNHDA, SQIVND (reference sequence). Trimming removed 2 bases at V and 2 bases at J, with 11 bases between. CDR3 length: 15 amino acids. CDR3 residues: CASSIQGGDTDTQYF. DNA for the CDR3: TGTGCCAGTAGTATACAGGGGGGGGACACAGATACGCAGTATTTT.

This chain joins TRBV7-2 and TRBJ1-6; the D gene is possibly TRBD1 (5 bases). Trimming cost V 6 bases and J 8 bases, with 17 bases left between them. The CDR3 runs to 15 residues. CDR1 SGHTA and CDR2 FQGNSA come from the germline V gene. CDR3 DNA sequence: TGTGCCAGCAGTCCAGCGCGACAGAGGGATTCACCCCTCCACTTT. Translated, it gives CASSPARQRDSPLHF.

The rearrangement uses TRBV7-2 and TRBJ2-3; no reliable D call. The V gene lost 11 bases and the J gene lost 0 bases, with 9 bases spanning the gap. CDR1 and CDR2 from the germline V gene are SGHTA and FQGNSA. This CDR3 comprises 12 residues. CDR3 sequence (DNA): TGTGCCTCGGCCGGAAGCACAGATACGCAGTATTTT. Its protein is CASAGSTDTQYF.

The chain's CDR3 is CASSTDGSREDQPQHF. CDR3 in DNA: TGTGCCAGCAGCACCGATGGGTCCCGGGAGGATCAGCCCCAGCATTTT. This chain joins TRBV5-4 and TRBJ1-5; D call uncertain. The V end was cut by 4 bases, the J end by 5 bases, with 19 bases between. This CDR3 contains 16 residues. Germline CDR1 is SGHNT and CDR2 is YYREEE (reference sequence).

The rearrangement uses TRBV30 and TRBJ2-7; no definite D call. The CDR3 runs to 13 residues. CDR1 is GTSNPN, CDR2 SVGIG, per germline (reference sequence). V gave up 0 bases and J gave up 5 bases, with 11 bases separating them. CDR3 DNA sequence: TGTGCCTGGAGTGTAGGGTCTCTCCACGAGCAGTACTTC. It translates to CAWSVGSLHEQYF.

This clone was found a few times. The chain couples TRBV18 to TRBJ1-2, with 9 positions matching TRBD1. CDR3 length: 14 amino acids. Germline-derived CDR1 and CDR2 are KGHSH and LQKENI. V trimming: 6 bases; J trimming: 7 bases; junction bases outside the gene matches: 9. The chain's CDR3 is CASSPGQGLVGYTF. The CDR3 bases are TGTGCCAGCTCCCCCGGACAGGGGTTGGTTGGCTACACCTTC.

The gene calls are TRBV6-1 and TRBJ1-1; D is unclear. The CDR3 runs 14 residues. Germline lookup yields CDR1 MNHNS and CDR2 SASEGT. With 2 bases removed from V and 5 bases from J, the gap between germline ends came to 12 bases. The CDR3 region has the DNA TGTGCCAGCAGTGAAAAGGGAAAGGCGACTGAAGCTTTCTTT. It yields the protein CASSEKGKATEAFF.

V and J are TRBV19 and TRBJ2-7, with 10 positions matching TRBD1. CDR3 length: 17 amino acids. In germline, CDR1 is LNHDA, CDR2 SQIVND (reference sequence). V lost 4 bases and J lost 2; bases outside the gene matches: 11. This CDR3 is CASSTNPGTGVPYEQYF. DNA for the CDR3: TGTGCCAGTAGTACCAACCCCGGGACAGGGGTACCCTACGAGCAGTACTTC.

The chain uses TRBV19 and TRBJ2-3, with TRBD1 as a possible D gene (6 bases). The CDR3 covers 15 residues. Trimming left V 4 bases short and J 3 bases short, with 14 bases between. Germline values: CDR1 LNHDA, CDR2 SQIVND (reference sequence). This chain's CDR3 is CASSTPVGGTDTQYF. The CDR3 nucleotides read TGTGCCAGTAGTACCCCAGTAGGGGGTACAGATACGCAGTATTTT.

The chain has TRBV7-2 and TRBJ1-4; D gene unclear. Germline V gene data show CDR1 as SGHTA and CDR2 as FQGNSA. The CDR3 runs 15 residues. With 1 base removed from V and 6 bases from J, the gap between germline ends came to 12 bases. The CDR3 sequence: CASSLGGPSYEKLFF. As DNA, the CDR3 is TGTGCCAGCAGCTTAGGAGGCCCATCCTATGAAAAACTGTTTTTT.

The chain links TRBV27 to TRBJ1-5, with a weak D call TRBD1 (6 bases). V was shortened by 5 bases and J by 3 bases, with 11 bases between the two germline ends. Germline V gene data show CDR1 as MNHEY and CDR2 as SMNVEV (reference sequence). This CDR3 region has 14 residues. The CDR3 reads CASSQQGPNQPQHF. CDR3 in DNA: TGTGCCAGCAGTCAACAGGGTCCCAATCAGCCCCAGCATTTT.